What follows are 2 T cell receptor beta chains derived from one specimen sequenced in a study of blood T cell repertoires in COVID-19. Here immunoSEQ multiplex PCR was the method, and the copy in TCRdb shows in-frame clones only, minus some. Among roughly 160,000 clones listed, 82% were seen once. Sequencing used PBMCs or T cells enriched from blood (not recorded which). These receptors were taken from a man aged 60-69 years who had recovered from COVID-19.

The chain recombines TRBV20-1 with TRBJ1-5; no clear D. In germline, CDR1 is DFQATT, CDR2 SNEGSKA (reference sequence). The CDR3 runs 13 residues. V dropped 3 bases and J dropped 3 bases, with 9 bases sitting between them. The CDR3 is CSASTADNQPQHF. As DNA, the CDR3 is TGCAGTGCTAGTACTGCTGACAATCAGCCCCAGCATTTT.

This chain joins TRBV3-1 (or the pseudogene TRBV3-2) and TRBJ2-3, with TRBD2 matching 9 bases. This CDR3 comprises 17 residues. J lost 0 bases, V lost 6 bases, and 10 bases had no gene match. Germline V gene sequence: CDR1 LGHDT, CDR2 YNNKEL (reference sequence). This chain's CDR3 is CASSQGASGKSTDTQYF. Here the CDR3 DNA reads TGTGCCAGCAGTCAGGGAGCTAGCGGGAAGAGCACAGATACGCAGTATTTT.